Here is one TCR beta chain with its context. V was clipped by 4 bases and J by 1 base; unmatched bases: 11. The germline V gene has CDR1 SGHAT and CDR2 FQNNGV. The CDR3 is 19 residues long. The data derive from a study of blood T cell repertoires in COVID-19. Study in general: Samples came from the United States, Italy and Spain, spanning acute and convalescent COVID-19.

Some clones are missing from TCRdb's copy, which holds only in-frame ones; the method was immunoSEQ multiplex PCR. The data show approximately 210,000 clones, approximately 83% seen once. This clonotype was sampled from a woman aged 55-70 years who had recovered from COVID-19. Sequences were obtained from PBMCs or T cells enriched from blood (not recorded which). The rearrangement joins TRBV11-2 to TRBJ2-4, with 12 bases that match TRBD1. This CDR3 reads CASSSLVRDRGLAKNIQYF. The CDR3 DNA sequence: TGTGCCAGCAGCTCGTTAGTAAGGGACAGGGGGCTTGCCAAAAACATTCAGTACTTC.